Listed below are T cell receptor beta chains from one sample, sequenced in a study of blood T cell repertoires in COVID-19. This table comes from immunoSEQ multiplex PCR, and its TCRdb copy is limited to in-frame clones, with some not included. The sample lists over 200,000 clones; about 90% were seen once. Sequenced: peripheral blood. The source of these receptors is a man aged 55 to 70 with COVID-19, enrolled during active disease. The CDR3 runs from the conserved cysteine through the conserved F or W. A D gene is named only where the DNA matches it firmly. Clone size is stated in some rows and not others, as once, few, many or a class when expanded.

cdr3_length	d_call	j_call	v_call	clone_size	cdr3_aa	cdr3_nt
18	TRBD2	TRBJ2-1	TRBV4-2	NA	CASSPRALASGGRGEQFF	TGTGCCAGCAGCCCGAGGGCCCTAGCTAGCGGGGGGCGGGGTGAGCAGTTCTTC
17	TRBD1	TRBJ1-2	TRBV7-2	NA	CASRPAGIRQGHYGYTF	TGTGCCAGCAGACCAGCCGGGATTAGACAGGGACACTATGGCTACACCTTC
12	NA	TRBJ1-6	TRBV11-2	NA	CASSGGGSPLHF	TGTGCCAGCAGCGGCGGGGGTTCACCCCTCCACTTT
15	NA	TRBJ2-7	TRBV11-2	NA	CASSLDPTDTYEQYF	TGTGCCAGCAGCTTAGACCCGACAGACACCTACGAGCAGTACTTC
15	NA	TRBJ2-1	TRBV24-1	NA	CATSGFGRTYNEQFF	TGTGCCACCAGTGGGTTCGGGAGAACTTACAATGAGCAGTTCTTC
18	NA	TRBJ1-5	TRBV6-4	NA	CASSLLRTRPSSNQPQHF	TGTGCCAGCAGCCTTCTGAGGACAAGACCTAGTAGCAATCAGCCCCAGCATTTT
13	TRBD1	TRBJ1-6	TRBV6-1	NA	CASSEEWTGGFSF	TGTGCCAGCAGTGAAGAGTGGACAGGGGGCTTTAGTTTT
18	NA	TRBJ1-3	TRBV5-6	NA	CASSSIPGDRSSGNTIYF	TGTGCCAGCAGCTCGATCCCAGGGGATCGGTCCTCTGGAAACACCATATATTTT
14	NA	TRBJ2-2	TRBV10-3	once	CAISEKQGPGELFF	TGTGCCATCAGTGAGAAACAGGGCCCCGGGGAGCTGTTTTTT
15	NA	TRBJ1-2	TRBV6-5	NA	CASSYRGSGNYGYTF	TGTGCCAGCAGTTACAGAGGGTCGGGGAACTATGGCTACACCTTC
15	NA	TRBJ2-4	TRBV5-1	NA	CASASSALSKNIQYF	TGCGCCAGCGCCTCTAGCGCCCTTTCCAAAAACATTCAGTACTTC
14	TRBD2	TRBJ2-7	TRBV7-2	NA	CASSRLGEGYEQYF	TGTGCCAGCAGCAGATTAGGGGAGGGCTACGAGCAGTACTTC
14	NA	TRBJ1-5	TRBV6-5	NA	CASSSLPSNQPQHF	TGTGCCAGCAGTTCTCTTCCCAGCAATCAGCCCCAGCATTTT
14	TRBD1	TRBJ2-7	TRBV7-8	few	CASSLRGQGGEQYF	TGTGCCAGCAGCTTAAGGGGACAGGGGGGCGAGCAGTACTTC
14	TRBD1	TRBJ1-5	TRBV30	NA	CAWSVGTGWQPQHF	TGTGCCTGGAGTGTGGGGACAGGGTGGCAGCCCCAGCATTTT
20	NA	TRBJ1-4	TRBV4-1	NA	CASSQVEGRGALRTNEKLFF	TGCGCCAGCAGCCAAGTCGAAGGACGGGGGGCATTGAGAACTAATGAAAAACTGTTTTTT
12	NA	TRBJ1-3	TRBV27	NA	CASSSSLGVVYF	TGTGCCAGCAGTTCATCGCTCGGGGTCGTATATTTT
15	TRBD1	TRBJ1-1	TRBV7-9	few	CASSAQGAGDTEAFF	TGTGCCAGCAGCGCACAGGGGGCAGGGGACACTGAAGCTTTCTTT
16	TRBD2	TRBJ2-2	TRBV5-1	once	CASSLGTSYFTGELFF	TGCGCCAGCAGCTTGGGGACTAGCTATTTTACCGGGGAGCTGTTTTTT
12	NA	TRBJ1-2	TRBV29-1	NA	CSVDSPESRYTF	TGCAGCGTTGACTCCCCGGAGTCCCGCTACACCTTC
15	NA	TRBJ2-6	TRBV10-2	NA	CASSQRVAGANVLTF	TGCGCCAGCAGCCAGAGGGTTGCTGGGGCCAACGTCCTGACTTTC
16	TRBD1	TRBJ1-5	TRBV19	once	CASSPRTGKSNQPQHF	TGTGCCAGTAGTCCGAGGACAGGGAAGAGCAATCAGCCCCAGCATTTT
13	NA	TRBJ2-7	TRBV27	NA	CASSPQGSYEQYF	TGTGCCAGCAGTCCCCAGGGGAGCTACGAGCAGTACTTC
14	TRBD1	TRBJ2-7	TRBV25-1	NA	CASSGTGPPYEQYF	TGTGCCAGCAGTGGGACAGGGCCCCCCTACGAGCAGTACTTC
13	TRBD2	TRBJ2-7	TRBV3-1/TRBV3-2	few	CASSPRTSYEQYF	TGTGCCAGCAGCCCCCGGACTAGCTACGAGCAGTACTTC
13	NA	TRBJ1-2	TRBV16	NA	CASSQFLRDGYTF	TGTGCCAGCAGCCAATTTTTGAGGGATGGCTACACCTTC
16	TRBD2	TRBJ2-7	TRBV4-1	NA	CASSQGGAGFSYEQYF	TGCGCCAGCAGCCAGGGAGGGGCAGGGTTTTCCTACGAGCAGTACTTC
14	NA	TRBJ1-5	TRBV2	NA	CANSRAGVNQPQHF	TGTGCCAACTCTAGGGCAGGGGTCAATCAGCCCCAGCATTTT
12	TRBD1	TRBJ2-7	TRBV11-2	NA	CASSSGQGEQYF	TGTGCCAGCAGCTCGGGACAGGGTGAGCAGTACTTC
13	TRBD1	TRBJ1-1	TRBV2	NA	CASSEGQGNEAFF	TGTGCCAGCAGTGAAGGACAGGGAAATGAAGCTTTCTTT
15	TRBD2	TRBJ2-1	TRBV5-1	NA	CASSSGTSGSNEQFF	TGCGCCAGCAGCTCGGGGACTAGCGGGAGTAATGAGCAGTTCTTC
13	NA	TRBJ2-7	TRBV6-5	NA	CASSYWASSEQYF	TGTGCCAGCAGTTATTGGGCATCGTCCGAGCAGTACTTC
12	TRBD1	TRBJ1-1	TRBV6-2/TRBV6-3	NA	CASSMTGRVAFF	TGTGCCAGCAGTATGACAGGGCGCGTGGCTTTCTTT
15	TRBD2	TRBJ2-1	TRBV6-6	NA	CASSYKAGGHNEQFF	TGTGCCAGCAGTTACAAGGCGGGGGGCCACAATGAGCAGTTCTTC
15	NA	TRBJ2-5	TRBV29-1	NA	CSVPPVAGDQETQYF	TGCAGCGTCCCTCCAGTGGCAGGGGACCAAGAGACCCAGTACTTC
13	NA	TRBJ1-1	TRBV6-5	NA	CASSQTGNTEAFF	TGTGCCAGCAGTCAGACAGGGAACACTGAAGCTTTCTTT
14	TRBD1	TRBJ2-5	TRBV3-1/TRBV3-2	NA	CASRADRAGETQYF	TGTGCCAGCAGAGCGGACAGGGCTGGGGAGACCCAGTACTTC
12	NA	TRBJ1-1	TRBV12-5	NA	CASALEETEAFF	TGTGCTAGTGCCCTGGAGGAGACTGAAGCTTTCTTT
19	TRBD2	TRBJ2-1	TRBV6-6	few	CASSRRGLAGGPSYNEQFF	TGTGCCAGCAGTCGTAGGGGACTAGCGGGGGGGCCTAGTTACAATGAGCAGTTCTTC
14	TRBD1	TRBJ2-5	TRBV6-5	NA	CASSYSTGWETQYF	TGTGCCAGCAGTTACTCGACAGGGTGGGAGACCCAGTACTTC
13	TRBD1	TRBJ1-4	TRBV29-1	NA	CSVVGQLNEKLFF	TGCAGCGTTGTGGGACAGTTAAATGAAAAACTGTTTTTT
15	NA	TRBJ2-1	TRBV11-2	NA	CASSLVAVPYNEQFF	TGTGCCAGCAGCTTAGTAGCGGTCCCCTACAATGAGCAGTTCTTC
15	NA	TRBJ2-7	TRBV19	NA	CASRLPPTATYEQYF	TGTGCCAGTAGGCTCCCTCCGACAGCAACCTACGAGCAGTACTTC
15	NA	TRBJ2-1	TRBV7-3	NA	CASSSPGTPYNEQFF	TGTGCCAGCAGCTCCCCGGGGACTCCCTACAATGAGCAGTTCTTC
16	TRBD1	TRBJ2-1	TRBV24-1	NA	CATSDSAGQGGDEQFF	TGTGCCACCAGTGATTCCGCTGGACAGGGTGGCGATGAGCAGTTCTTC
17	TRBD2	TRBJ2-3	TRBV7-6	NA	CASSLGIAGSSTDTQYF	TGTGCCAGCAGCTTAGGGATAGCGGGTTCTAGCACAGATACGCAGTATTTT
16	TRBD2	TRBJ2-3	TRBV27	NA	CASSWRTSAATDTQYF	TGTGCCAGCAGTTGGAGGACTAGCGCCGCGACAGATACGCAGTATTTT
16	TRBD2	TRBJ2-1	TRBV19	NA	CASSITAGGLLNEQFF	TGTGCCAGTAGTATAACGGCGGGGGGCCTTCTCAATGAGCAGTTCTTC
15	NA	TRBJ2-7	TRBV19	NA	CASSEALSFSYEQYF	TGTGCCAGTAGTGAGGCCCTCTCCTTCTCCTACGAGCAGTACTTC
16	TRBD2	TRBJ2-2	TRBV5-1	NA	CASQGSGTSNTGELFF	TGCGCCAGCCAAGGGAGCGGGACTTCGAACACCGGGGAGCTGTTTTTT
17	NA	TRBJ1-5	TRBV4-2	NA	CASSQDTRAGEGQPQHF	TGTGCCAGCAGCCAAGATACGCGGGCCGGGGAGGGCCAGCCCCAGCATTTT
14	TRBD1	TRBJ1-2	TRBV30	NA	CASSGGILNYGYTF	TGTGCCTCCTCAGGGGGGATCCTTAACTATGGCTACACCTTC
14	NA	TRBJ2-5	TRBV3-1/TRBV3-2	once	CASTQGRLGETQYF	TGTGCCAGCACCCAGGGGCGGTTGGGAGAGACCCAGTACTTC
14	TRBD1	TRBJ1-4	TRBV5-1	NA	CASSFGTGSEKLFF	TGCGCCAGCAGCTTCGGGACAGGGTCCGAAAAACTGTTTTTT
15	NA	TRBJ1-6	TRBV19	NA	CASSMSRGRNSPLHF	TGTGCCAGTAGTATGTCGCGGGGGCGTAATTCACCCCTCCACTTT
13	NA	TRBJ2-3	TRBV7-3	NA	CASSINGADTQYF	TGTGCCAGCAGCATAAATGGAGCAGATACGCAGTATTTT
18	TRBD2	TRBJ2-4	TRBV10-3	once	CAIRESSGGGEAKNIQYF	TGTGCCATCCGGGAATCTAGCGGGGGGGGAGAGGCCAAAAACATTCAGTACTTC
16	NA	TRBJ1-1	TRBV7-2	NA	CASSLSDSWGNTEAFF	TGTGCCAGCAGCTTAAGCGACAGTTGGGGTAACACTGAAGCTTTCTTT
14	NA	TRBJ1-3	TRBV19	NA	CASSMRDSGNTIYF	TGTGCCAGTAGTATGAGGGACTCTGGAAACACCATATATTTT
13	TRBD2	TRBJ2-7	TRBV28	NA	CASSRGTSNEQYF	TGTGCCAGCAGTCGCGGGACTAGCAACGAGCAGTACTTC